This T cell receptor beta chain emerged from a study of blood T cells in healthy people across ages. CDR1 and CDR2 (germline): LGHDT, YNNKEL (reference sequence). This CDR3 spans 15 amino acids. V shed 4 bases and J shed 0 bases, with 10 bases lying between them. Study outcomes and limitations: Shifts in expanded clonotypes may have been confounded by donor CMV status, which was unknown. Older age went with lower TCR beta diversity per million T cells, in a roughly linear way.

A second PCR of 7 to 11 cycles used a sample-barcoded 5' primer and a J-beta primer mix. TCRdb processed the 5' RACE reads anew with MiXCR; each CDR3 protein has one entry. The sample includes 1.5 million to 2 million distinct CDR3 sequences, less than 50% of them seen just once. Concerning this clonotype itself: Its antigen is not known.

This chain links TRBV3-1 with TRBJ1-5; D call uncertain. The sequencing input was blood. This clonotype was obtained from a woman between 35 and 50 years old in good health. The CDR3 here is CASSPTAGSNQPQHF. As DNA, the CDR3 is TGTGCCAGCAGCCCCACTGCGGGTAGCAATCAGCCCCAGCATTTT.